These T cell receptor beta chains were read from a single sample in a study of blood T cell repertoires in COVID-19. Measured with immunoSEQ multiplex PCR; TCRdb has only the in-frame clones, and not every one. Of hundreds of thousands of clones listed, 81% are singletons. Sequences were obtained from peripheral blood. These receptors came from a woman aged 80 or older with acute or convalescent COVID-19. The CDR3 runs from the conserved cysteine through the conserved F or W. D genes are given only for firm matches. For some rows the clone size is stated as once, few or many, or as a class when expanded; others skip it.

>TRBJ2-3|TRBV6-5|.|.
TGTGCCAGCAGTTACTACAGCGGTTTGGGCACAGATACGCAGTATTTT
CASSYYSGLGTDTQYF
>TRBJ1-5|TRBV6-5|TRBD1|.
TGTGCCAGCCACAGGGGGACAAATCAGCCCCAGCATTTT
CASHRGTNQPQHF
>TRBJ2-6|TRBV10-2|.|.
TGCGCCAGCAGTCCGGCAGGGGCAAGTGGGGCCAACGTCCTGACTTTC
CASSPAGASGANVLTF
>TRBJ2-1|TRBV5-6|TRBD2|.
TGTGCCAGCAGCTCGACTAGCGGGAGGTACAATGAGCAGTTCTTC
CASSSTSGRYNEQFF
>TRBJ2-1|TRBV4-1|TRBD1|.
TGCGCCAGCAGCCAGGACAGGGGTCCCTACAATGAGCAGTTCTTC
CASSQDRGPYNEQFF
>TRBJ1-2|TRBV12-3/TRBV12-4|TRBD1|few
TGTGCCAGCAGTCGACAGGGGTACGGCTACACCTTC
CASSRQGYGYTF
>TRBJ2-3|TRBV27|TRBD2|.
TGTGCCAGCAGTTCGACGGGGGGGCCTCGGACGCAGTATTTT
CASSSTGGPRTQYF
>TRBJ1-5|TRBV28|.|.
TGTGCCAGCAGTTTGGGGGGGGAACAGCCCCAGCATTTT
CASSLGGEQPQHF
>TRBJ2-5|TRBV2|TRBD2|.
TGTGCCAGCAGTGACGCGGGGGGCGCTGAGACCCAGTACTTC
CASSDAGGAETQYF
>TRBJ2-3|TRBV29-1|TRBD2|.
TGCAGCGTTGAGCGAGCGGGGGTAACAGATACGCAGTATTTT
CSVERAGVTDTQYF
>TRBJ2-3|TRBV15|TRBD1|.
TGTGCCACCAGCAGTTTAACCGGGACAGGGGGTTTTTGGTTTGGCACAGATACGCAGTATTTT
CATSSLTGTGGFWFGTDTQYF
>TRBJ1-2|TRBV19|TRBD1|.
TGTGCCAGTAGTCGGGACAGGGTGAGTGGCTACACCTTC
CASSRDRVSGYTF
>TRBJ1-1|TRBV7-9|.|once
TGTGCCAGCAGCTTAGGTCCGCAGGTTGACACTGAAGCTTTCTTT
CASSLGPQVDTEAFF
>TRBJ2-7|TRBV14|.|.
TGTGCCAGCAGTCGTAGCCGGACCCGAGGGTTCGACGAGCAGTACTTC
CASSRSRTRGFDEQYF
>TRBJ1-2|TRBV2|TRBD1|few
TGTGCCAGCAGTAGAAAGACAGGGGAGGAGGATGGCTACACCTTC
CASSRKTGEEDGYTF
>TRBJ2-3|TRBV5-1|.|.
TGCGCCAGCAGCTTGACAGGACCGACAGATACGCAGTATTTT
CASSLTGPTDTQYF
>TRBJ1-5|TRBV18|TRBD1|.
TGTGCCAGCTCACCGGGACAGGGCAATCAGCCCCAGCATTTT
CASSPGQGNQPQHF
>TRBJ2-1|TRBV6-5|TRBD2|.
TGTGCCAGCAGACAAACCGGGACTAGAATCAATGAGCAGTTCTTC
CASRQTGTRINEQFF
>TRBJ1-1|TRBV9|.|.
TGTGCCAGCAGCGTAGATATCTTCGGGGACACTGAAGCTTTCTTT
CASSVDIFGDTEAFF
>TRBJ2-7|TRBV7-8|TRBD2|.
TGTGCCAGTGGGACTAGCGGGATTCCCTACGAGCAGTACTTC
CASGTSGIPYEQYF
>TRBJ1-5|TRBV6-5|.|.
TGTGCCAGCAGACAGGGATTCAGTCAGCCCCAGCATTTT
CASRQGFSQPQHF
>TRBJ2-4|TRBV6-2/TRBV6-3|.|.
TGTGCCAGCAGTGATGCGCCACCCAAAAACATTCAGTACTTC
CASSDAPPKNIQYF
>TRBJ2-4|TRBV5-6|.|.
TGTGCCAGCAGCTTGGAGGGCAGGGGAAAGTACTTC
CASSLEGRGKYF
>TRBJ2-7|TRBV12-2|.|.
TGTGCAAGTCGCTTAGGGGCGGGACTTCCCTACGAGCAGTACTTC
CASRLGAGLPYEQYF
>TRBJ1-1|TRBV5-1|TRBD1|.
TGCGCCAGCAGTAGACAGGGGATGAACACTGAAGCTTTCTTT
CASSRQGMNTEAFF
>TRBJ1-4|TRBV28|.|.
TGTGCCAGCAGTTATCGTGAAAAACTGTTTTTT
CASSYREKLFF
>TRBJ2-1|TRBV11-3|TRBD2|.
TGTGCCAGCGCCAGCGGGAGTGGGAATGAGCAGTTCTTC
CASASGSGNEQFF
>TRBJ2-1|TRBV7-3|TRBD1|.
TGTGCCAGCAGCTCTAGACAGGGGGGGATTAATGAGCAGTTCTTC
CASSSRQGGINEQFF
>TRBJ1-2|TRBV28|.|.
TGTGCCAGCAGTCCAGCCCGGACAGCTTATGGCTACACCTTC
CASSPARTAYGYTF
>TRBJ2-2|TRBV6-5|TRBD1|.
TGTGCCAGCAGTTACTCGACAGGGATAGTCGGCGGGGAGCTGTTTTTT
CASSYSTGIVGGELFF
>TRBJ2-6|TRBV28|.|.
TGTGCCAGCAGTTTGGCGGGGCCCTCGGGGGCCAACGTCCTGACTTTC
CASSLAGPSGANVLTF